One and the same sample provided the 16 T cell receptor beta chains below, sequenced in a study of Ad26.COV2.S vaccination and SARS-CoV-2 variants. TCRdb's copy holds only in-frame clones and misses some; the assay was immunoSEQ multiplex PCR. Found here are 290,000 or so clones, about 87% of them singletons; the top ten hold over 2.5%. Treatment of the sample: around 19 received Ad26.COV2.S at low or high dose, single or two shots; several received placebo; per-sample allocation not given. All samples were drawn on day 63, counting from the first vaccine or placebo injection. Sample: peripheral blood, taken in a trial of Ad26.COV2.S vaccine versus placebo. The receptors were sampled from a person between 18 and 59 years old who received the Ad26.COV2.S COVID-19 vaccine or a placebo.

CDR3 protein: CAINLRQDGNGYTF. DNA of the CDR3: TGTGCCATCAACCTACGACAGGACGGGAATGGCTACACCTTC. The rearrangement links TRBV10-3 to TRBJ1-2, with D perhaps matching TRBD1 (6 bases). Trimming left V 7 bases short and J 6 bases short, with 18 bases between. CDR3 length: 14 residues. The germline V gene has CDR1 ENHRY and CDR2 SYGVKD.

The CDR3 nucleotides are TGTGCCAGCAGCTTAGATCAGGGACTAGCGGGATTCTACGAGCAGTACTTC. This sequence encodes CASSLDQGLAGFYEQYF. This chain connects TRBV7-6 to TRBJ2-7; the match to TRBD2 covers 13 bases. CDR3 length: 17 residues. Per germline, CDR1 SGHVS and CDR2 FNYEAQ. V gave up 1 base and J gave up 3 bases; unmatched junction bases: 6.

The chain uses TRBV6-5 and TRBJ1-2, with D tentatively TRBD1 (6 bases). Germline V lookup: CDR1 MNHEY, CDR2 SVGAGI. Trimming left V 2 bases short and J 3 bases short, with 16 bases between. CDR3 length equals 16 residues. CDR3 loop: CASSYGSQGTYYGYTF. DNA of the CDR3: TGTGCCAGCAGTTACGGGTCCCAGGGGACGTACTATGGCTACACCTTC.

CDR3 region: CASSYSGQGANGYTF. Here the CDR3 DNA reads TGTGCCAGCAGTTATTCAGGGCAGGGGGCGAATGGCTACACCTTC. The genes are TRBV6-6 and TRBJ1-2; 8 nucleotides line up with TRBD1. V gave up 3 bases and J gave up 6 bases; unmatched junction bases: 9. The CDR3 runs to 15 residues. Per the germline V gene, CDR1 is MNHNY and CDR2 is SVGAGI (reference sequence).

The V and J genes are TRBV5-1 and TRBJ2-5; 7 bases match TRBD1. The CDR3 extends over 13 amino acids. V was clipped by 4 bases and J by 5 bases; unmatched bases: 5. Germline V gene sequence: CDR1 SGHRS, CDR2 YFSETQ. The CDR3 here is CASSLSGGETQYF. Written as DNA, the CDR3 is TGCGCCAGCAGCCTCTCAGGGGGTGAGACCCAGTACTTC.

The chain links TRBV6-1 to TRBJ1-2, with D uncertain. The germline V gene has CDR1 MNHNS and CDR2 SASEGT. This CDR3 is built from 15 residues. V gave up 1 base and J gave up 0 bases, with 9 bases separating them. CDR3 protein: CASSEGRSPNYGYTF. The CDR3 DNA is TGTGCCAGCAGTGAAGGGAGGTCTCCTAACTATGGCTACACCTTC.

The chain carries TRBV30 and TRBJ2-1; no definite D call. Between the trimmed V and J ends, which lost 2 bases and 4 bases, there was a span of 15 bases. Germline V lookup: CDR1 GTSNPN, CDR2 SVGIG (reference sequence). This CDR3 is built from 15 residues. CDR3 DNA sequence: TGTGCCTGGAGTTCGAGCCCAGTCTATTACAATGAGCAGTTCTTC. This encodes CAWSSSPVYYNEQFF.

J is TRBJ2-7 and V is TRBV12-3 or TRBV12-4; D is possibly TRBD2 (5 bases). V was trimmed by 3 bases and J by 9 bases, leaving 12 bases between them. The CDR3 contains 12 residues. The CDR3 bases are TGTGCCAGCAGTTTGGACCAGGCGGGGCAGTACTTC. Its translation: CASSLDQAGQYF.

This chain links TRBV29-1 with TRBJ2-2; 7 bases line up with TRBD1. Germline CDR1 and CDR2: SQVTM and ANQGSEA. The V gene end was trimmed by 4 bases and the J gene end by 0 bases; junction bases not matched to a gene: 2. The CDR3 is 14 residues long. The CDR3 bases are TGCAGCGTTGCCGGGACAGCGAACACCGGGGAGCTGTTTTTT. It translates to CSVAGTANTGELFF.

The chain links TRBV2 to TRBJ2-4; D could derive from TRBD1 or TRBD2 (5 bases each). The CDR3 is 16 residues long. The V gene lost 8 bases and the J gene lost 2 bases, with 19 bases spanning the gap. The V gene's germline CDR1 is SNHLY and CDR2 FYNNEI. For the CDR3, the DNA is TGTGCCAGCGGTGGATGGGACCCCGCCACCAAAAACATTCAGTACTTC. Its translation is CASGGWDPATKNIQYF.

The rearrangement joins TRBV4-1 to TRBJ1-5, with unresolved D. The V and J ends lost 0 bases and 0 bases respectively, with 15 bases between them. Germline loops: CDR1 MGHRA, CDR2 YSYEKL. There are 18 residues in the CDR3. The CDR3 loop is CASSQDNGIANSNQPQHF. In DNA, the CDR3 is TGCGCCAGCAGCCAAGACAACGGGATAGCCAATAGCAATCAGCCCCAGCATTTT.

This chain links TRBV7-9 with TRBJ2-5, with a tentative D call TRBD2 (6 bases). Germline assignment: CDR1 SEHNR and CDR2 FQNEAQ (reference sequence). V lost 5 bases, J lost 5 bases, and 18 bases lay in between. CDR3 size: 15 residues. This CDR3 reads CASSGLALGEETQYF. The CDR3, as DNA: TGTGCCAGCAGCGGTCTAGCGCTAGGGGAGGAGACCCAGTACTTC.

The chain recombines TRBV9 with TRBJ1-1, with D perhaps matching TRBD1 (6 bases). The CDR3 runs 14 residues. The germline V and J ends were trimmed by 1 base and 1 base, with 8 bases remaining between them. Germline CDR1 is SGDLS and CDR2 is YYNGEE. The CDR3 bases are TGTGCCAGCAGCGTACAGACAGGGAACACTGAAGCTTTCTTT. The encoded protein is CASSVQTGNTEAFF.

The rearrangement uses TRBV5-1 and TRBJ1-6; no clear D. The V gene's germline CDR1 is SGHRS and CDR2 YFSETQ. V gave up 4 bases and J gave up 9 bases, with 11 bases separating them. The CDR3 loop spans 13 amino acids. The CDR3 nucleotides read TGCGCCAGCAGCCCTATTGCAGGTTCACCCCTCCACTTT. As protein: CASSPIAGSPLHF.

The CDR3 DNA sequence: TGTGCCAGCAGCCAAGATCGGGTTAGCGGGAGCTCCTACGAGCAGTACTTC. Protein: CASSQDRVSGSSYEQYF. V usage is TRBV4-2 and J usage is TRBJ2-7; 9 nucleotides line up with TRBD2. There are 17 residues in the CDR3. Trimming at V came to 0 bases and at J to 0 bases, leaving 6 bases not matched to a gene. CDR1 LGHNA and CDR2 YNFKEQ come from the germline V gene.

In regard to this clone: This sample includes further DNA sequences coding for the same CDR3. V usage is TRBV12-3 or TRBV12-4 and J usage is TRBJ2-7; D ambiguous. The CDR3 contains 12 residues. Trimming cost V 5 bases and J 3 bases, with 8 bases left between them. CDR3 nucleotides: TGTGCCAGCAGTCCTCTAGGCTACGAGCAGTACTTC. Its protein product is CASSPLGYEQYF.